Described below is a single TCR beta chain sequence and its context. The antigen remains unidentified. Each sample's TCRbeta library yielded on average around 40,000 productive templates. Produced via immunoSEQ multiplex PCR; TCRdb's table is partial and in-frame only. The top ten hold about four fifths of the sample, which has about 9,000 clones, 88% seen once. Trimming shortened V by 1 base and J by 2 bases, and 8 bases separated the two germline ends. This CDR3 is 14 amino acids long. CDR1 and CDR2 (germline): SGHTS, YDEGEE. The data belong to a study of STAT3 mutations in large granular lymphocyte leukemia. Whole-study context: Roughly 38% of treated T-LGLL patients showed hematologic response to immunosuppression.

Study conclusions and caveats: In T-cell large granular lymphocyte leukemia, about half of patients showed multiple immunodominant subclonotypes. In about 30% of the 18 patients, new TCR clonotypes emerged after therapy.

The sequence was collected from an elderly man with T-cell large granular lymphocyte leukemia. Some clones in this sample may be carry-over from other donors' samples. The chain has TRBV5-8 and TRBJ2-3; D gene unclear. The sequenced sample consisted of peripheral blood mononuclear cells. This CDR3 is CASSLNRVTDTQYF. The CDR3 nucleotides are TGTGCCAGCAGCTTGAACAGAGTCACAGATACGCAGTATTTT.